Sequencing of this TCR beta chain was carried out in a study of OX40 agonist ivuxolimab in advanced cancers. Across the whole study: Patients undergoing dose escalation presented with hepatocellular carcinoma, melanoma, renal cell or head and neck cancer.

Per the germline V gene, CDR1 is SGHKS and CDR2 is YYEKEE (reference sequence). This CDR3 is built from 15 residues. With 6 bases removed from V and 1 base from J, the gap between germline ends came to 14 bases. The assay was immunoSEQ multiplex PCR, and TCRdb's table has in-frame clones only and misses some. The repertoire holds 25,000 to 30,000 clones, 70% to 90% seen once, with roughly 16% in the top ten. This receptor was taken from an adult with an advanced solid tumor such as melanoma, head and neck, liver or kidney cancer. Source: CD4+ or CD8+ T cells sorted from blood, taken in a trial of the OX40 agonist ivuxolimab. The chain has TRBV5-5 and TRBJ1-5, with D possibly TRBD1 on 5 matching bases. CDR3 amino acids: CASILGVGSNQPQHF. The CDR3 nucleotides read TGTGCCAGCATCTTAGGGGTGGGAAGCAATCAGCCCCAGCATTTT.